The 17 T cell receptor beta chains presented below share a single source sample, sequenced in a study of OX40 agonist ivuxolimab in advanced cancers. TCRdb's table, derived via immunoSEQ multiplex PCR, lists solely in-frame clones and lacks some. The repertoire consists of some 16,000 clones, with 86% occurring once and the leading ten covering approximately 4.1%. The specimen comprised CD4+ or CD8+ T cells sorted from blood, sampled in a trial of the OX40 agonist ivuxolimab. These receptors all stem from an adult with an advanced solid tumor such as melanoma, head and neck, liver or kidney cancer.

J is TRBJ2-5 and V is TRBV5-1, with TRBD2 matching over 11 bases. J lost 1 base, V lost 4 bases, and 6 bases had no gene match. The CDR3 sequence is 16 residues long. In germline, CDR1 is SGHRS, CDR2 YFSETQ. The CDR3: CASSGTSGRGQETQYF. CDR3 in DNA: TGCGCCAGCAGCGGAACTAGCGGGAGAGGCCAAGAGACCCAGTACTTC.

The chain links TRBV10-3 to TRBJ1-2, with 9 bases identical to TRBD1. This CDR3 comprises 15 residues. V trimming: 4 bases; J trimming: 8 bases; junction bases outside the gene matches: 11. Germline assignment: CDR1 ENHRY and CDR2 SYGVKD. CDR3 residues: CAISAGTGRTWGYTF. DNA for the CDR3: TGTGCCATCAGTGCGGGGACAGGGAGAACTTGGGGCTACACCTTC.

The chain is built from TRBV5-1 and TRBJ2-7, with D maybe TRBD1 (6 bases). CDR1 is SGHRS, CDR2 YFSETQ, per germline. V was cut by 5 bases and J by 0 bases, with 6 bases left in between. The CDR3 length is 12 residues. The DNA for the CDR3 is TGCGCCAGCAGACAGGGCTCCTACGAGCAGTACTTC. This gives the protein CASRQGSYEQYF. The whole variable domain, remainder taken from reference TRBV5-1 and TRBJ2-7, is KAGVTQTPRYLIKTRGQQVTLSCSPISGHRSVSWYQQTPGQGLQFLFEYFSETQRNKGNFPGRFSGRQFSNSRSEMNVSTLELGDSALYLCASRQGSYEQYFGPGTRLTVT.

The chain links TRBV5-6 to TRBJ2-4; D might be TRBD1 (5 bases). Germline V gives CDR1 SGHDT, CDR2 YYEEEE. This CDR3 has 12 residues. V shed 2 bases and J shed 7 bases, with 7 bases lying between them. The CDR3 spells CASSFQGNIQYF. CDR3 DNA sequence: TGTGCCAGCAGCTTCCAGGGTAACATTCAGTACTTC. The full variable domain, completed using reference TRBV5-6 and TRBJ2-4, is DAGVTQSPTHLIKTRGQQVTLRCSPKSGHDTVSWYQQALGQGPQFIFQYYEEEERQRGNFPDRFSGHQFPNYSSELNVNALLLGDSALYLCASSFQGNIQYFGAGTRLSVL.

This sequence joins TRBV4-2 and TRBJ1-5; no definite D call. Germline V gives CDR1 LGHNA, CDR2 YNFKEQ. The CDR3 loop spans 15 amino acids. Trimming stripped 5 bases from V and 2 bases from J, with 13 bases between. The CDR3 loop reads CASSLSGQGNQPQHF. The CDR3 DNA sequence: TGTGCCAGCAGCTTAAGCGGGCAAGGCAATCAGCCCCAGCATTTT.

The genes are TRBV6-6 and TRBJ2-7, with 8 nucleotides matching TRBD1. The germline V gene has CDR1 MNHNY and CDR2 SVGAGI (reference sequence). J was trimmed by 6 bases and V by 4 bases; bases with no gene match: 2. The length of the CDR3 is 12 residues. CDR3 sequence: CASSSGQGEQYF. The CDR3, as DNA: TGTGCCAGCAGTTCCGGACAGGGCGAGCAGTACTTC.

J is TRBJ2-7 and V is TRBV5-1; a weak D match, TRBD1 (6 bases). This CDR3 has 13 residues. Germline CDR1 is SGHRS and CDR2 is YFSETQ. V gave up 4 bases and J gave up 2 bases, with 10 bases separating them. In nucleotides, the CDR3 is TGCGCCAGCAGCACTGGACAGACCTACGAGCAGTACTTC. It translates to CASSTGQTYEQYF.

The gene calls are TRBV7-8 and TRBJ1-1; D is perhaps TRBD1 (5 bases). The V and J ends lost 5 bases and 7 bases respectively, with 11 bases between them. The CDR3 runs to 12 residues. Germline V gene sequence: CDR1 SGHVS, CDR2 FQNEAQ. The chain's CDR3 is CASSTQGIEAFF. CDR3 nucleotide sequence: TGTGCCAGCAGCACCCAGGGTATTGAAGCTTTCTTT.

This clone occurred a few times. The chain recombines TRBV28 with TRBJ2-1, with D unresolved. This CDR3 contains 14 residues. V lost 6 bases to trimming and J lost 1 base, with 10 bases between them. Germline V gene lookup returns CDR1 MDHEN and CDR2 SYDVKM. CDR3 residues: CASSRASSYNEQFF. The CDR3 DNA is TGTGCCAGCAGCCGGGCCTCTTCCTACAATGAGCAGTTCTTC.

J is TRBJ2-1 and V is TRBV18; 13 bases are shared with TRBD2. The CDR3 runs 16 residues. The ends lost 2 bases at V and 10 bases at J; junction bases unmatched: 8. From germline, CDR1 is KGHSH and CDR2 LQKENI. CDR3 bases: TGTGCCAGCTCACCAATGTCGGGACTAGCGGGACGAGAGCAGTTCTTC. Translating gives CASSPMSGLAGREQFF.

V is TRBV7-8 and J is TRBJ2-3, with 12 bases identical to TRBD2. This CDR3 has 17 amino acids. Germline loops: CDR1 SGHVS, CDR2 FQNEAQ. V dropped 2 bases and J dropped 4; count of bases not matched to a gene: 7. The CDR3 DNA is TGTGCCAGCAGCTTATCGACTAGCGGGAGTAGGGCAGATACGCAGTATTTT. This sequence encodes CASSLSTSGSRADTQYF.

This sequence joins TRBV19 and TRBJ2-5, with TRBD2 identical over 13 bases. V shed 4 bases and J 6 bases; nucleotides not matched to a gene: 2. The CDR3 spans 14 residues. Per germline, CDR1 LNHDA and CDR2 SQIVND (reference sequence). As DNA, the CDR3 is TGTGCCAGTAGTAAGACTAGCGGGAGGCAGACCCAGTACTTC. Translated, it gives CASSKTSGRQTQYF.

The CDR3 protein is CATSRDGGRLRELLSTDTQYF. The CDR3 nucleotides are TGTGCCACCAGCAGAGATGGCGGGAGGTTGAGGGAATTACTGAGCACAGATACGCAGTATTTT. The chain uses TRBV15 and TRBJ2-3; 8 bases align to TRBD2. The ends lost 0 bases at V and 0 bases at J; junction bases unmatched: 17. Germline V CDR1 and CDR2: LNHNV, YYDKDF (reference sequence). CDR3 size: 21 residues.

V and J are TRBV6-6 and TRBJ1-3; D is unclear. Germline V gives CDR1 MNHNY, CDR2 SVGAGI (reference sequence). Trimming stripped 5 bases from V and 0 bases from J, with 11 bases between. CDR3 size: 15 residues. In DNA, the CDR3 is TGTGCCAGCAGTATTCTGGAGAGCTCTGGAAACACCATATATTTT. Translating it yields CASSILESSGNTIYF.

The V and J genes are TRBV27 and TRBJ1-2, with no clear D. The germline V gene encodes CDR1 MNHEY and CDR2 SMNVEV (reference sequence). The CDR3 contains 11 residues. Trimming left V 4 bases short and J 5 bases short, with 5 bases between. The CDR3 reads CASSSEYGYTF. Here the CDR3 DNA reads TGTGCCAGCAGTTCTGAATATGGCTACACCTTC.

The V gene is TRBV27, the J gene TRBJ2-3; 13 positions agree with TRBD2. Germline loops: CDR1 MNHEY, CDR2 SMNVEV (reference sequence). This CDR3 has 14 residues. The V and J ends lost 10 bases and 4 bases, in that order; junction bases with no gene match: 5. The DNA for the CDR3 is TGTGCCACCGGACTAGCGGGAGTTTCAGATACGCAGTATTTT. Its protein is CATGLAGVSDTQYF.

The genes are TRBV6-5 and TRBJ2-7; possible D gene TRBD2, 5 bases. V dropped 5 bases and J dropped 1 base, with 12 bases sitting between them. This CDR3 spans 14 amino acids. Germline V gene lookup returns CDR1 MNHEY and CDR2 SVGAGI. CDR3 loop: CASSLRRTSYEQYF. CDR3 nucleotide sequence: TGTGCCAGCAGTCTACGACGGACTTCCTACGAGCAGTACTTC.